This TCR beta chain was identified in a study of blood T cell repertoires in COVID-19 (TCRdb year 2020). A note on the overall study: Samples from collaborators originated in the United States, Italy and Spain and spanned both the acute and convalescent phases of COVID-19. The material from the prospective study consisted of cDNA or gDNA derived from T cells, B-cell-depleted T cells, or PBMCs. The dataset comprised deeply sampled blood TCRbeta repertoires from subjects exposed to, actively infected with, or recovered from COVID-19. The repertoires were released in a freely available public database meant as a resource for research on the immune response to SARS-CoV-2. Samples came from the ongoing ImmuneRACE study (first 160 participants) plus 1,254 subjects from 6 global collaborators. Sample metadata almost always included a de-identified subject ID, COVID-19 status, age in years and sex. Where available, HLA class I and class II types were obtained from metadata supplied by the sample provider rather than from assay-based typing. On the study overall, not on this receptor specifically: The quantity of clinical and demographic metadata differed by source and by participant and was supplied without curation.

As concerns this clone: Its antigen remains undetermined. Base qualities are not at hand, and no much larger clone is one base apart.

Measured from the cysteine to the phenylalanine, the CDR3 is 17 residues long. Kept here is only the CDR3 DNA, which spans 51 bases and is read in frame from base 1. V lost 1 base and J lost 6 bases, and the count of bases not matched to a germline gene is 12. From a lookup of the germline V gene, CDR1 and CDR2 are SNHLY and FYNNEI. Whole blood was collected in K2EDTA tubes by collaborating institutions according to the institutions' own protocols. For TCRbeta analysis, collaborators shipped samples as frozen whole blood, isolated PBMCs, or DNA extracted from either of those sample types. TCRbeta CDR3 regions were amplified from genomic DNA using the immunoSEQ Assay, a bias-controlled multiplex PCR. The authors processed their data as follows. Nucleated cell counts per sample were estimated from amplification of reference gene primers within the assay. To quantify the absolute abundance of each unique TCRbeta CDR3 rearrangement, sequence reads were collapsed and filtered. Productive Simpson clonality was computed per sample as the square root of Simpson's diversity index over productive rearrangements. The table comes from immuneACCESS by way of TCRdb, which keeps in-frame sequences with V and J called. Part of the clones is missing from these tables; in studies checked, under half for an unresolved V gene and the rest for unknown reasons. V and J calls plus clone size are reproduced from that table; the DNA served to infer D and trimming. This sample comprises about 74,000 clones, about 88% of them detected only once. In total, the top ten clones hold about 8.9% of the sample.

This receptor was obtained from a human donor in a cohort sampled during active COVID-19. The chain joins TRBV2 to TRBJ2-4, and TRBD2 matches 7 of the central bases. Sequencing input: peripheral blood. In nucleotides, the sequence is TGTGCCAGCAGTGAAGTTCCGCGGGAGACACCCACAAACATTCAGTACTTC. This codes for CASSEVPRETPTNIQYF.